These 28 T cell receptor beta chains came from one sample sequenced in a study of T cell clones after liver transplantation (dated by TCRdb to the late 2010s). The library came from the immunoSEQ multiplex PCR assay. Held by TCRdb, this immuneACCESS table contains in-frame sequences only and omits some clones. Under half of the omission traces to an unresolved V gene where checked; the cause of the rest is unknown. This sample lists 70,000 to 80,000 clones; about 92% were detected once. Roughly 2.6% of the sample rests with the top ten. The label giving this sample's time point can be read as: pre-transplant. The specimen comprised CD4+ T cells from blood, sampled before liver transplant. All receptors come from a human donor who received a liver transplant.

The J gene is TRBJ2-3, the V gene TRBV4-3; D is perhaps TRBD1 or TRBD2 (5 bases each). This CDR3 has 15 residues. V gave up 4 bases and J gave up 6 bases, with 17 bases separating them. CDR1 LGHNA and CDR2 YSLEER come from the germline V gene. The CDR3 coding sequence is TGCGCCAGCAGCCGCCCTCTCGGGGCCGTGGATACGCAGTATTTT. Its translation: CASSRPLGAVDTQYF.

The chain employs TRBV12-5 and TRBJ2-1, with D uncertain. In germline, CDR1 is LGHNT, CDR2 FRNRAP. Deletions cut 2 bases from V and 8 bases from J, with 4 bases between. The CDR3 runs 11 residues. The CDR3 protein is CASGLRDEQFF. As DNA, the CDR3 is TGTGCTAGTGGTTTGCGCGATGAGCAGTTCTTC.

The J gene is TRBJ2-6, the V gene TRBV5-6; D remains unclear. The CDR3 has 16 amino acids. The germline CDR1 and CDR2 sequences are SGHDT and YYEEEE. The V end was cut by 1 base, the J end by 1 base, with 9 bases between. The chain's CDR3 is CASSLQSLSGANVLTF. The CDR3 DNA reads TGTGCCAGCAGCTTGCAGAGCTTATCTGGGGCCAACGTCCTGACTTTC.

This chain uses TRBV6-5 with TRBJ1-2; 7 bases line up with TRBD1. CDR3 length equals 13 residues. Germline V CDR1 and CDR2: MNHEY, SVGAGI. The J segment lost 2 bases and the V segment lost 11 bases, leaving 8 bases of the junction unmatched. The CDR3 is CARGQEPNYGYTF. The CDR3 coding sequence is TGTGCCCGCGGACAGGAGCCAAACTATGGCTACACCTTC.

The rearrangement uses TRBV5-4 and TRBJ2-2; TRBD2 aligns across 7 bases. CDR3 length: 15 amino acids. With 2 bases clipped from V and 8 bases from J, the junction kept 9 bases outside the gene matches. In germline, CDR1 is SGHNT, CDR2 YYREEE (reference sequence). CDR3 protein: CASSFGGGSAGELFF. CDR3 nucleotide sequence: TGTGCCAGCAGCTTCGGTGGCGGGAGTGCGGGGGAGCTGTTTTTT.

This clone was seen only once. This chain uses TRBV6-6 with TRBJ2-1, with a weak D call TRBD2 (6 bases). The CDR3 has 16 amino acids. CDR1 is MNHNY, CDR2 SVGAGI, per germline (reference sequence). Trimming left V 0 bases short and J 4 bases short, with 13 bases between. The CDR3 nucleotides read TGTGCCAGCAGTTACTCCACTGTGGGGGGATACAATGAGCAGTTCTTC. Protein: CASSYSTVGGYNEQFF.

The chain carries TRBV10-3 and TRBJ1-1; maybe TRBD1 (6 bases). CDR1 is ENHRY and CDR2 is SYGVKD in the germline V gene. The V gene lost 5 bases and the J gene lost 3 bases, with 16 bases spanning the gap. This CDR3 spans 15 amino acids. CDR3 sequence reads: CAISRGGGRDTEAFF. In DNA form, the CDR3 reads TGTGCCATCAGTCGCGGGGGGGGGCGCGACACTGAAGCTTTCTTT.

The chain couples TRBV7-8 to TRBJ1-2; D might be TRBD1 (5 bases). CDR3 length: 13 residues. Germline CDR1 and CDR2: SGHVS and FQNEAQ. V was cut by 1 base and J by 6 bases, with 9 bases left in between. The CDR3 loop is CASSLGGFDGYTF. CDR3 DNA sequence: TGTGCCAGCAGCTTAGGGGGGTTCGATGGCTACACCTTC.

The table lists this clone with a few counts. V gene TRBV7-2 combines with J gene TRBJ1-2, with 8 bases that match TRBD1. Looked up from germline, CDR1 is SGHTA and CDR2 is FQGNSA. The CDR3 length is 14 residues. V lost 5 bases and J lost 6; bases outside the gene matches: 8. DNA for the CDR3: TGTGCCAGCAGCCCAGACAGGGGCAGGGATGGCTACACCTTC. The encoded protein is CASSPDRGRDGYTF.

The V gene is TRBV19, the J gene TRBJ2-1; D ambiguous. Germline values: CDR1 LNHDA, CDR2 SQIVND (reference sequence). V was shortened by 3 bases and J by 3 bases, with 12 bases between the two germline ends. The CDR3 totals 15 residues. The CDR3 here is CASSITSTSYNEQFF. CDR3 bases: TGTGCCAGTAGTATTACTTCGACCAGCTACAATGAGCAGTTCTTC.

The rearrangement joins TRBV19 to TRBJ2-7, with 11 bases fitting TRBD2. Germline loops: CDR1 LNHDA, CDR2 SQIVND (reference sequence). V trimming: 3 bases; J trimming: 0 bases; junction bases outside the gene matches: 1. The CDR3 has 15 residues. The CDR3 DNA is TGTGCCAGTAGTATGACTAGCGGGATCTCCTACGAGCAGTACTTC. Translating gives CASSMTSGISYEQYF.

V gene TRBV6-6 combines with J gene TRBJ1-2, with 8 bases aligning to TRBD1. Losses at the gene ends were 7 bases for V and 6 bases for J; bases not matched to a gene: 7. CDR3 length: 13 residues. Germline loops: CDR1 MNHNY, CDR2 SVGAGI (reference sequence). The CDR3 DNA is TGTGCCAGCACCATTAGGACAGGGAATGGCTACACCTTC. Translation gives CASTIRTGNGYTF.

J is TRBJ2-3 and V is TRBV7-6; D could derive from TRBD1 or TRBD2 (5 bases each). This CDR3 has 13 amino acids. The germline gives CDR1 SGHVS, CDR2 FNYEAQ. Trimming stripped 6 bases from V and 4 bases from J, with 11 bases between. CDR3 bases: TGTGCCAGCAGTAGGGGAGAGGCAGATACGCAGTATTTT. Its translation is CASSRGEADTQYF. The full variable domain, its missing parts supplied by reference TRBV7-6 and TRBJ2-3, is GAGVSQSPRYKVTKRGQDVALRCDPISGHVSLYWYRQALGQGPEFLTYFNYEAQQDKSGLPNDRFSAERPEGSISTLTIQRTEQRDSAMYRCASSRGEADTQYFGPGTRLTVL.

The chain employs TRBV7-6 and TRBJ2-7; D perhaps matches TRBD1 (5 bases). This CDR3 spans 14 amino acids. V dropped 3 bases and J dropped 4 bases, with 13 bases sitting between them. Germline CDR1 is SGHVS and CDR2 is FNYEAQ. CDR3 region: CASSLDTLSYEQYF. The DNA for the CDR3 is TGTGCCAGCAGCTTGGACACGTTATCATACGAGCAGTACTTC.

CDR3 protein: CASSRLAGVGGANVLTF. The CDR3 nucleotides read TGTGCCAGCAGCAGACTAGCGGGAGTAGGTGGGGCCAACGTCCTGACTTTC. The chain uses TRBV13 and TRBJ2-6, with TRBD2 matching 12 bases. Trimming at V came to 5 bases and at J to 3 bases, leaving 5 bases not matched to a gene. The CDR3 extends over 17 amino acids. Per the germline V gene, CDR1 is PRHDT and CDR2 is FYEKMQ (reference sequence).

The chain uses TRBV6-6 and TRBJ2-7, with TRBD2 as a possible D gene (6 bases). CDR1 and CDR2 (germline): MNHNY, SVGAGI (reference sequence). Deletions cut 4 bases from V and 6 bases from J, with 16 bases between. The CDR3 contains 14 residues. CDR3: CASSSPGEVREQYF. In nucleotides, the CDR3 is TGTGCCAGCAGTTCCCCGGGAGAGGTTCGCGAGCAGTACTTC.

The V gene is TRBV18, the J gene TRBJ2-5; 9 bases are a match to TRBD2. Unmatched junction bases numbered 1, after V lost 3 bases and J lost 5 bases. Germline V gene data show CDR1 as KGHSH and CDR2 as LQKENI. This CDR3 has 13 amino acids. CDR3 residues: CASSPGLAETQYF. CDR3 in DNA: TGTGCCAGCTCACCCGGACTAGCGGAGACCCAGTACTTC.

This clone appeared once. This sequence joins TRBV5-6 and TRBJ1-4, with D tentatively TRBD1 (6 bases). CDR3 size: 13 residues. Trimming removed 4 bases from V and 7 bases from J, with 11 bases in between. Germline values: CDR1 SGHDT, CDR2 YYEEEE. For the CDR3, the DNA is TGTGCCAGCAGCCCTGACAGGAGTGAAAAACTGTTTTTT. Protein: CASSPDRSEKLFF.

The CDR3 DNA reads as TGTGCCATGCTTGGAGGGGGAGCCGGGACCCATACAACTAATGAAAAACTGTTTTTT. Protein product: CAMLGGGAGTHTTNEKLFF. This sequence joins TRBV9 and TRBJ1-4, with a tentative D call TRBD1 (6 bases). With 9 bases removed from V and 0 bases from J, the gap between germline ends came to 27 bases. The CDR3 is 19 amino acids. Germline CDR1 SGDLS, CDR2 YYNGEE.

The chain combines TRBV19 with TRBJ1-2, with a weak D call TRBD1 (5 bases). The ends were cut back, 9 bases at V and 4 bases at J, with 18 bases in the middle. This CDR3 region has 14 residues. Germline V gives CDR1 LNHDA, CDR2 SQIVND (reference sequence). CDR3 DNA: TGTGCCAGCCACGACCCAACCGGGACCTATGGCTACACCTTC. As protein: CASHDPTGTYGYTF.

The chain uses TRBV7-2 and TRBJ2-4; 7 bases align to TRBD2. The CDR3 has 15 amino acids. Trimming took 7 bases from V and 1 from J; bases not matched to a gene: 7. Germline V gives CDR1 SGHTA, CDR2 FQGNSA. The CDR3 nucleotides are TGTGCCAGCACCCCCGGCGGGAGTGCCAAAAACATTCAGTACTTC. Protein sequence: CASTPGGSAKNIQYF.

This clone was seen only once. In DNA, the CDR3 is TGTGCCAGCAGTTTACGAACAGGGCGGAACACTGAAGCTTTCTTT. Its protein is CASSLRTGRNTEAFF. The chain joins TRBV28 to TRBJ1-1, with a tentative D call TRBD1 (6 bases). This CDR3 is 15 amino acids long. Germline V gives CDR1 MDHEN, CDR2 SYDVKM. Trimming took off 2 bases at V and 1 base at J, with 11 bases between the two ends.

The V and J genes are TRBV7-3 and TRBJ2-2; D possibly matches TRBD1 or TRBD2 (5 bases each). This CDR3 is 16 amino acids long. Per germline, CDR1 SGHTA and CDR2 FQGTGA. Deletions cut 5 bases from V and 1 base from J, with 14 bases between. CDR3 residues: CASSPQLGQNTGELFF. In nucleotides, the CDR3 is TGTGCCAGCAGCCCACAACTAGGACAGAACACCGGGGAGCTGTTTTTT.

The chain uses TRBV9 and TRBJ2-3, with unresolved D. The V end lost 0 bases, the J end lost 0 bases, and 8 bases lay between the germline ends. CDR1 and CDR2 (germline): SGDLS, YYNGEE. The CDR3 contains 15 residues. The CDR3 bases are TGTGCCAGCAGCGTAGACTTCATGAGCACAGATACGCAGTATTTT. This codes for CASSVDFMSTDTQYF.

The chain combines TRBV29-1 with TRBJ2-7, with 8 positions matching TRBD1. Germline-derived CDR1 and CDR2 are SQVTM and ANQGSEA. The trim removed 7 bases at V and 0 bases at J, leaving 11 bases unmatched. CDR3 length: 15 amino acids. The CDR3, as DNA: TGCAGCGCGTCCCCAGGGGGCATGGACTCCTACGAGCAGTACTTC. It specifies CSASPGGMDSYEQYF.

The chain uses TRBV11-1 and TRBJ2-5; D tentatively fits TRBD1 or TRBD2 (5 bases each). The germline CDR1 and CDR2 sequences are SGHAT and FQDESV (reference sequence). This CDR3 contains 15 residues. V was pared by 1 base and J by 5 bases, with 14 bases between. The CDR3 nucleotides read TGTGCCAGCAGCTTAGGATCTGGGGGAGTGGAGACCCAGTACTTC. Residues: CASSLGSGGVETQYF.

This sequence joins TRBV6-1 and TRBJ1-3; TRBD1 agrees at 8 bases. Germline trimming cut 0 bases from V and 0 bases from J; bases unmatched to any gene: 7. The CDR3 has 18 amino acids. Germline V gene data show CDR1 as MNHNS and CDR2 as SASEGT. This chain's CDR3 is CASSEAPGQGGSGNTIYF. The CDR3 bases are TGTGCCAGCAGTGAAGCGCCTGGACAGGGAGGCTCTGGAAACACCATATATTTT.

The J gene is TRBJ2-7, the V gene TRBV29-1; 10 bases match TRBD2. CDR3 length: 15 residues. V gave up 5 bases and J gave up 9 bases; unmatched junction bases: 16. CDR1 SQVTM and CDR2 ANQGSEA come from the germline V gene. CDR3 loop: CSVRREGLAPFGQYF. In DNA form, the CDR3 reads TGCAGCGTTCGCCGGGAGGGACTAGCGCCTTTCGGGCAGTACTTC.